Below, 32 T cell receptor beta chains from the same sample are listed, as sequenced in a study of T-cell reconstitution after alpha-beta-depleted transplantation in children. Unique molecular identifiers were used to barcode this TCRbeta library. TCRdb re-called the PCR reads with MiXCR, one entry per CDR3 protein. The sample lists about 170,000 distinct CDR3 sequences, approximately 10% occurring once. The source was PBMCs, collected before TCRalphabeta/CD19-depleted stem cell transplant. All receptors come from a boy under 10 years old with acute myeloid leukemia, due to receive a stem cell transplant.

This clonotype came up many times. The chain employs TRBV9 and TRBJ1-4; 7 bases fit TRBD1. J gave up 4 bases and V 4 bases, and 7 bases lay outside the gene matches. The CDR3 runs to 15 residues. Per the germline V gene, CDR1 is SGDLS and CDR2 is YYNGEE. The DNA for the CDR3 is TGTGCCAGCAGCCCAAACGACAGGGTTAATGAAAAACTGTTTTTT. Translating gives CASSPNDRVNEKLFF.

This clonotype was seen repeatedly, ten times or more. The genes are TRBV3-1 and TRBJ2-3; weak D call: TRBD2 (5 bases). The V end was cut by 3 bases, the J end by 1 base, with 5 bases between. The CDR3 is 13 amino acids. Germline values: CDR1 LGHDT, CDR2 YNNKEL (reference sequence). The CDR3 is CASSQRGTDTQYF. The CDR3 DNA reads as TGTGCCAGCAGCCAGAGGGGCACAGATACGCAGTATTTT.

This clonotype was seen ten or more times. The chain links TRBV13 to TRBJ2-7; tentative D call: TRBD2 (6 bases). In germline, CDR1 is PRHDT, CDR2 FYEKMQ (reference sequence). The CDR3 consists of 15 residues. Trimming took 3 bases from V and 4 from J, leaving 16 bases between them. The CDR3 loop is CASSFSGGLDYEQYF. The CDR3 DNA reads TGTGCCAGCAGCTTTAGCGGAGGCTTAGATTACGAGCAGTACTTC.

This clonotype was seen ten or more times. This chain connects TRBV6-5 to TRBJ2-7; TRBD1 aligns across 8 bases. The CDR3 contains 14 residues. Germline lookup yields CDR1 MNHEY and CDR2 SVGAGI. The ends lost 4 bases at V and 0 bases at J; junction bases unmatched: 2. The CDR3 nucleotides read TGTGCCAGCAGTTTTGACAGGGGCTCCTACGAGCAGTACGTC. Translating gives CASSFDRGSYEQYV.

Ten or more counts support this clonotype. The gene calls are TRBV20-1 and TRBJ2-7, with D unresolved. This CDR3 spans 14 amino acids. CDR1 is DFQATT, CDR2 SNEGSKA, per germline (reference sequence). Trimming left V 6 bases short and J 3 bases short, with 18 bases between. The CDR3 here is CSASVGLRGYEQYF. CDR3 nucleotide sequence: TGCAGTGCCTCGGTCGGGCTGCGCGGCTACGAGCAGTACTTC.

This clonotype was recorded many times. The CDR3 DNA follows: TGCGCCAGCAGCCAAGTTATGGATACGCAGTATTTT. Translating gives CASSQVMDTQYF. J is TRBJ2-3 and V is TRBV4-1, with D unclear. The V gene lost 1 base and the J gene lost 6 bases, with 5 bases spanning the gap. Germline V CDR1 and CDR2: MGHRA, YSYEKL. The CDR3 totals 12 residues.

This clonotype was recorded at least ten times. The genes are TRBV29-1 and TRBJ2-1; 7 bases align to TRBD2. Per the germline V gene, CDR1 is SQVTM and CDR2 is ANQGSEA. CDR3 size: 12 residues. After removal of 1 base from V and 6 bases from J, the junction contained 0 bases not matched to a gene. Written as DNA, the CDR3 is TGCAGCGTTGAAGCGGGGGGCAATGAGCAGTTCTTC. This codes for CSVEAGGNEQFF.

This clonotype showed up many times. This chain links TRBV20-1 with TRBJ1-1; tentatively, D is TRBD1 (6 bases). The CDR3 is made up of 12 amino acids. V was trimmed by 2 bases and J by 7 bases, leaving 11 bases between them. CDR1 is DFQATT, CDR2 SNEGSKA, per germline (reference sequence). The CDR3 is CSARITGNEAFF. The DNA for the CDR3 is TGCAGTGCTAGAATTACAGGGAATGAAGCTTTCTTT.

This clonotype was detected ten times or more. The chain couples TRBV5-1 to TRBJ2-3; the D is unclear. This CDR3 has 14 amino acids. With 4 bases removed from V and 4 bases from J, the gap between germline ends came to 13 bases. The germline V gene encodes CDR1 SGHRS and CDR2 YFSETQ. The CDR3 loop is CASSQSSSADTQYF. The DNA for the CDR3 is TGCGCCAGCAGCCAAAGTTCCTCCGCAGATACGCAGTATTTT. The complete variable domain, with remaining parts taken from reference TRBV5-1 and TRBJ2-3, reads KAGVTQTPRYLIKTRGQQVTLSCSPISGHRSVSWYQQTPGQGLQFLFEYFSETQRNKGNFPGRFSGRQFSNSRSEMNVSTLELGDSALYLCASSQSSSADTQYFGPGTRLTVL.

The table lists this clonotype with many counts. This chain uses TRBV12-3 or TRBV12-4 with TRBJ2-6; tentatively, D is TRBD1 (6 bases). Trimming removed 3 bases at V and 2 bases at J, with 8 bases between. The CDR3 is 15 residues long. The CDR3 protein is CASSFPGAGANVLTF. The CDR3 DNA is TGTGCCAGCAGTTTCCCAGGGGCTGGGGCCAACGTCCTGACTTTC.

Comments on this clonotype: This may be a read error, as it is one base from a much larger clone. This chain uses TRBV12-3 or TRBV12-4 with TRBJ2-1, with TRBD2 identical over 15 bases. This CDR3 has 16 residues. The V segment lost 6 bases and the J segment 6 bases; nucleotides outside the gene matches: 6. Here the CDR3 DNA reads TGTGCCAGCAGGGCCAGGACTAGCGGGAGGGTCAATGAGCAGTTCTTC. This codes for CASRARTSGRVNEQFF.

This clonotype showed up many times. The chain is built from TRBV29-1 and TRBJ1-5, with 8 bases aligning to TRBD1. V was clipped by 7 bases and J by 0 bases; unmatched bases: 2. This CDR3 contains 13 residues. Germline CDR1 SQVTM, CDR2 ANQGSEA. This chain's CDR3 is CSAGQGSNQPQHF. As DNA, the CDR3 is TGCAGCGCCGGACAGGGTAGCAATCAGCCCCAGCATTTT.

Many counts were recorded for this clonotype. The chain couples TRBV5-1 to TRBJ2-3, with D possibly being TRBD1 or TRBD2 (5 bases each). Germline loops: CDR1 SGHRS, CDR2 YFSETQ. V lost 0 bases to trimming and J lost 2 bases, with 16 bases between them. The CDR3 spans 17 residues. CDR3: CASSLAGTTPNTDTQYF. The CDR3 DNA reads as TGCGCCAGCAGCTTGGCCGGGACCACACCGAACACAGATACGCAGTATTTT.

V usage is TRBV27 and J usage is TRBJ1-3, with no clear D. The CDR3 covers 14 residues. CDR1 is MNHEY and CDR2 is SMNVEV in the germline V gene (reference sequence). The V and J ends lost 2 bases and 3 bases respectively, with 8 bases between them. The CDR3 DNA follows: TGTGCCAGCAGTTTAAGCCAGGATGGAAACACCATATATTTT. Translation gives CASSLSQDGNTIYF.

Many counts were recorded for this clonotype. The rearrangement uses TRBV12-3 or TRBV12-4 and TRBJ2-3; 11 bases are shared with TRBD1. With 0 bases clipped from V and 4 bases from J, the junction kept 6 bases outside the gene matches. The CDR3 is 17 amino acids. CDR3: CASSLARTGGGADTQYF. Written as DNA, the CDR3 is TGTGCCAGCAGTTTAGCGAGGACAGGGGGCGGCGCAGATACGCAGTATTTT.

The rearrangement joins TRBV10-3 to TRBJ2-7; TRBD2 agrees at 7 bases. The V gene end was trimmed by 8 bases and the J gene end by 3 bases; junction bases not matched to a gene: 7. Germline V lookup: CDR1 ENHRY, CDR2 SYGVKD. The CDR3 has 13 amino acids. The CDR3 here is CAIGGGPVYEQYF. CDR3 nucleotides: TGTGCCATCGGGGGAGGGCCTGTCTACGAGCAGTACTTC.

There are many counts of this clonotype. This rearrangement joins TRBV12-3 or TRBV12-4 to TRBJ2-4; 7 bases map to TRBD1. This CDR3 region has 14 residues. Trimming at V came to 4 bases and at J to 6 bases, leaving 6 bases not matched to a gene. CDR3 nucleotide sequence: TGTGCCAGCAGTTCGGACAGGCTCCTAAACATTCAGTACTTC. Its translation is CASSSDRLLNIQYF.

This clonotype has a count of ten or more. V gene TRBV9 combines with J gene TRBJ2-5; weak D call: TRBD2 (6 bases). Trimming cost V 0 bases and J 5 bases, with 14 bases left between them. Germline V gene sequence: CDR1 SGDLS, CDR2 YYNGEE. The CDR3 runs 15 residues. The CDR3 region has the DNA TGTGCCAGCAGCGTAGGTTTGGGGGGTGGCGAGACCCAGTACTTC. As protein: CASSVGLGGGETQYF.

This clonotype was picked up many times. The J gene is TRBJ2-7, the V gene TRBV5-8, with a tentative D call TRBD2 (7 bases). From germline, CDR1 is SGHTS and CDR2 YDEGEE. The CDR3 consists of 14 residues. The V end lost 5 bases, the J end lost 4 bases, and 16 bases lay between the germline ends. The CDR3 region has the DNA TGTGCCAGCAGGACCAAACAGGGACTATACGAGCAGTACGTC. Protein product: CASRTKQGLYEQYV.

J is TRBJ2-1 and V is TRBV29-1; tentatively, D is TRBD2 (5 bases). Germline V gives CDR1 SQVTM, CDR2 ANQGSEA. CDR3 length: 11 residues. V gave up 7 bases and J gave up 7 bases, with 11 bases separating them. The CDR3: CSGEEVNEQFF. DNA of the CDR3: TGCAGCGGCGAGGAGGTAAATGAGCAGTTCTTC.

The chain is built from TRBV6-6 and TRBJ1-1; D ambiguous. Trimming stripped 9 bases from V and 8 bases from J, with 13 bases between. This CDR3 is built from 11 residues. Germline V gene data show CDR1 as MNHNY and CDR2 as SVGAGI (reference sequence). The chain's CDR3 is CASRTATEAFF. The CDR3 DNA reads as TGTGCCAGTAGAACAGCCACAGAAGCTTTCTTT.

This chain connects TRBV28 to TRBJ2-3; TRBD2 matches at 12 bases. Looked up from germline, CDR1 is MDHEN and CDR2 is SYDVKM. There are 18 residues in the CDR3. Trimming cost V 5 bases and J 4 bases; bases outside gene matches: 13. The CDR3 coding sequence is TGTGCCAGCAGTCCGCGGACTAGCGGGGCCCACGGAGCAGATACGCAGTATTTT. This sequence encodes CASSPRTSGAHGADTQYF.

Many counts were recorded for this clonotype. The chain uses TRBV7-6 and TRBJ1-5, with D tentatively TRBD1 (5 bases). The CDR3 is 15 amino acids. Between the trimmed V and J ends, which lost 0 bases and 7 bases, there was a span of 13 bases. CDR1 SGHVS and CDR2 FNYEAQ come from the germline V gene. The chain's CDR3 is CASSLASGGVQPQHF. In DNA, the CDR3 is TGTGCCAGCAGCTTAGCGTCCGGGGGAGTACAGCCCCAGCATTTT.

With respect to this clonotype: At one end the junction does not follow the germline gene, possibly because of a read error. The chain carries TRBV5-1 and TRBJ2-6; TRBD1 matches 7 bases. This CDR3 contains 16 residues. The germline CDR1 and CDR2 sequences are SGHRS and YFSETQ. The CDR3 coding sequence is TGCGCCAGCAGCTGGGGACAGATCTCTGGGGCCAACGGCCTGACTTTC. The encoded protein is CASSWGQISGANGLTF.

A remark on this clonotype: Given a much more abundant clone one base away, this may be a read error. The V gene is TRBV3-1, the J gene TRBJ1-3, with D hard to call. Trimming removed 1 base at V and 11 bases at J, with 6 bases between. The CDR3 spans 11 residues. CDR1 is LGHDT, CDR2 YNNKEL, per germline (reference sequence). Here the CDR3 reads CASSQALSIYF. The CDR3 region has the DNA TGTGCCAGCAGCCAAGCGCTCTCCATATATTTT.

In this sample, this clonotype turned up many times. V usage is TRBV15 and J usage is TRBJ1-5; maybe TRBD1 (6 bases). Germline V CDR1 and CDR2: LNHNV, YYDKDF (reference sequence). The CDR3 sequence is 15 residues long. Trimming removed 0 bases from V and 7 bases from J, with 13 bases in between. The CDR3, as DNA: TGTGCCACCAGCAGAGATCCTGGGGGGCTCCAGCCCCAGCATTTT. This translates into CATSRDPGGLQPQHF.

Details on this clonotype: This may stem from a read error, because a much larger clone lies one nucleotide away. The V call is TRBV29-1, the J call TRBJ2-4, with D uncertain. Germline values: CDR1 SQVTM, CDR2 ANQGSEA. This CDR3 region has 12 residues. In DNA form, the CDR3 reads TGCAGCGTTGGGGCAGCCAAAAACAGTCAGTACTTC. It codes for CSVGAAKNSQYF.

This clonotype was seen many times. The V gene is TRBV11-2, the J gene TRBJ2-1; perhaps TRBD1 as D (6 bases). Trimming stripped 1 base from V and 4 bases from J, with 8 bases between. Germline CDR1 and CDR2: SGHAT and FQNNGV. The CDR3 length is 14 residues. CDR3 DNA: TGTGCCAGCAGCTTAGGCAGGGGATACAATGAGCAGTTCTTC. Translation: CASSLGRGYNEQFF.

This clonotype was seen many times. V gene TRBV7-2 combines with J gene TRBJ1-6, with D maybe TRBD1 (6 bases). V was clipped by 0 bases and J by 10 bases, with 16 bases between them. This CDR3 contains 16 residues. The V gene's germline CDR1 is SGHTA and CDR2 FQGNSA. CDR3 nucleotides: TGTGCCAGCAGCTTAGCTCGGGGGGCGAAAGGGTCACCCCTCCACTTT. This sequence encodes CASSLARGAKGSPLHF.

This clonotype was detected a few times. This chain uses TRBV4-2 with TRBJ1-2, with a possible D match to TRBD1 (5 bases). Per germline, CDR1 LGHNA and CDR2 YNFKEQ. This CDR3 has 15 amino acids. V lost 0 bases and J lost 8, with 16 bases in between. CDR3 coding DNA: TGTGCCAGCAGCCAAGATTGGCAAGAGACAGAAGGCTACACCTTC. Residues: CASSQDWQETEGYTF.

Many counts were recorded for this clonotype. This chain connects TRBV5-1 to TRBJ2-3; unclear D gene. Trimming cost V 4 bases and J 3 bases, with 6 bases left between them. This CDR3 contains 12 residues. In germline, CDR1 is SGHRS, CDR2 YFSETQ. In DNA, the CDR3 is TGCGCCAGCAGCCCCAGGACAGATACGCAGTATTTT. Translating gives CASSPRTDTQYF.

This clonotype was recorded many times. The V gene is TRBV11-2, the J gene TRBJ2-3, with a weak D call TRBD1 (5 bases). V gave up 0 bases and J gave up 0 bases, with 10 bases separating them. CDR3 length equals 16 residues. Germline V CDR1 and CDR2: SGHAT, FQNNGV. The CDR3: CASSLDWGVSTDTQYF. Here the CDR3 DNA reads TGTGCCAGCAGCTTAGATTGGGGCGTCAGCACAGATACGCAGTATTTT.